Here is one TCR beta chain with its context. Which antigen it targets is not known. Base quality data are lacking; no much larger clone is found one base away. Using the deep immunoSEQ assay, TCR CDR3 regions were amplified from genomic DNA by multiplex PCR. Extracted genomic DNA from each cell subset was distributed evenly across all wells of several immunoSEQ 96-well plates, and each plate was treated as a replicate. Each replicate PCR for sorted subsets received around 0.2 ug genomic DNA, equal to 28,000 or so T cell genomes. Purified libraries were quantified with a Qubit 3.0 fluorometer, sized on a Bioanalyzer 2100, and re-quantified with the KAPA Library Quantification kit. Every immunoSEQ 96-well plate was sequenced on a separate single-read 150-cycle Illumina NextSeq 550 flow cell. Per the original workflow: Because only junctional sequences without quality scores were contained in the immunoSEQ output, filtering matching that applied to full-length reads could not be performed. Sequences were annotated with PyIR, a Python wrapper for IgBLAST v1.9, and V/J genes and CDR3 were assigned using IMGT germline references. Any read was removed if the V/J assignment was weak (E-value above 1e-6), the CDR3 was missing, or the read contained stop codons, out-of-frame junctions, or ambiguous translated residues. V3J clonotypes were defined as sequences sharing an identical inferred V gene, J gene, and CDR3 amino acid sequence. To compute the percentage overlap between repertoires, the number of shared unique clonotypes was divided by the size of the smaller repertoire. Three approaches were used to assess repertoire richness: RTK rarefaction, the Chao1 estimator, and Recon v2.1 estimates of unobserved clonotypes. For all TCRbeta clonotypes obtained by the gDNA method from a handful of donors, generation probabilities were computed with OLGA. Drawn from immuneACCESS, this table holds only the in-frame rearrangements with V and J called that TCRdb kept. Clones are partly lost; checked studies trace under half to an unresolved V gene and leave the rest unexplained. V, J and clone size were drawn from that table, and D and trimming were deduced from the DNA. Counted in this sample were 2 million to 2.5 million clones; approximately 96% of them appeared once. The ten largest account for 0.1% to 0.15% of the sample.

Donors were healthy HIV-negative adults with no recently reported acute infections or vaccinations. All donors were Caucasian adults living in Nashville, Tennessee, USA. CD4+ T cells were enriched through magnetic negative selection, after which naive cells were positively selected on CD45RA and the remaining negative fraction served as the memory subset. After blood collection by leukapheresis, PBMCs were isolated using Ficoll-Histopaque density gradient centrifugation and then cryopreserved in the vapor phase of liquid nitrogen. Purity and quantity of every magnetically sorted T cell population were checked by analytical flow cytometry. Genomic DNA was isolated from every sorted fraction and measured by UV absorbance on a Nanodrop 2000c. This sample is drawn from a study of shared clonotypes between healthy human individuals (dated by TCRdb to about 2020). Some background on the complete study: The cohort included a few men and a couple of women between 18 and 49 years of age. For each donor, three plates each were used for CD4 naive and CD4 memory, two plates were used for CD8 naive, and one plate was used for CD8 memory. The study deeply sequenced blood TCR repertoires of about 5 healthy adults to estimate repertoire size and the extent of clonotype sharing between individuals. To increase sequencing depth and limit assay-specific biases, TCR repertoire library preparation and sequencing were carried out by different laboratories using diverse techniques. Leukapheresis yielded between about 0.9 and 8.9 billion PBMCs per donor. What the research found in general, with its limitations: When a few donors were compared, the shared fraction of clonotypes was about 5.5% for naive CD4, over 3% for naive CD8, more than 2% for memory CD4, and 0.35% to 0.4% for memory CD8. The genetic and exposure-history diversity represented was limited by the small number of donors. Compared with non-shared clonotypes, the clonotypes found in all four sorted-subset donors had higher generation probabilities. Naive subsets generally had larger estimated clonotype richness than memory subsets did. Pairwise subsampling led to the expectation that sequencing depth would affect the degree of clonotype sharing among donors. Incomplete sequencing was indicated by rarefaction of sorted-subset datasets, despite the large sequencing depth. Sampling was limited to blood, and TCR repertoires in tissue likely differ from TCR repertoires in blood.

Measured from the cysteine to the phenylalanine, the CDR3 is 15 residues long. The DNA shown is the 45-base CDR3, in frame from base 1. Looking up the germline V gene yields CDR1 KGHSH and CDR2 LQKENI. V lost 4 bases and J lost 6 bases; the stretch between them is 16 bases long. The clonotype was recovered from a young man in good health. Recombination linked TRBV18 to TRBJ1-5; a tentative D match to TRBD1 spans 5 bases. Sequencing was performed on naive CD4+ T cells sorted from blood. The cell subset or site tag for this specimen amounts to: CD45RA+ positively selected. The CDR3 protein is CASSHSRDLRQPQHF. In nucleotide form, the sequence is TGTGCCAGCTCACACTCGAGGGACCTACGTCAGCCCCAGCATTTT.